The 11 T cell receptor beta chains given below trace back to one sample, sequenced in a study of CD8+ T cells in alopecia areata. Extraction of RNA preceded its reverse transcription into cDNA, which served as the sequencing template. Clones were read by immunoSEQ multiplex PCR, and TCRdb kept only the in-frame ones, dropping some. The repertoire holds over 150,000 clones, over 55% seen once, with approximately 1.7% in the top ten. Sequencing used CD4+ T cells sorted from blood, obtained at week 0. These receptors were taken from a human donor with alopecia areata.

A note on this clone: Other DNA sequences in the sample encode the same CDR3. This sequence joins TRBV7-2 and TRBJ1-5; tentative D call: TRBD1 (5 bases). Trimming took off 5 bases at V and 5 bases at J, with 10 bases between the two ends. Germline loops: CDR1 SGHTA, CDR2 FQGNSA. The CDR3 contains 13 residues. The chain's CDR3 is CASSPDRDQPQHF. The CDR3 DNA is TGTGCCAGCAGCCCTGACAGAGATCAGCCCCAGCATTTT.

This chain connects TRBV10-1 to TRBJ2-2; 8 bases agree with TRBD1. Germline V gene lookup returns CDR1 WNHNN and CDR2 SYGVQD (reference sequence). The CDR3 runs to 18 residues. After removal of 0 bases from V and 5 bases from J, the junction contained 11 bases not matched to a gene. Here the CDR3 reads CASSESRQGRGLTGELFF. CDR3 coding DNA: TGCGCCAGCAGTGAGTCCAGACAGGGGCGAGGTTTGACCGGGGAGCTGTTTTTT.

The CDR3 region has the DNA TGCAGCGTCGTCGTTGCGGGGGGGCCCGGTGAGCAGTTCTTC. Protein sequence: CSVVVAGGPGEQFF. The rearrangement uses TRBV29-1 and TRBJ2-1; TRBD2 agrees at 9 bases. Germline V gives CDR1 SQVTM, CDR2 ANQGSEA. The CDR3 length is 14 residues. V was pared by 6 bases and J by 9 bases, with 12 bases of the junction left unmatched.

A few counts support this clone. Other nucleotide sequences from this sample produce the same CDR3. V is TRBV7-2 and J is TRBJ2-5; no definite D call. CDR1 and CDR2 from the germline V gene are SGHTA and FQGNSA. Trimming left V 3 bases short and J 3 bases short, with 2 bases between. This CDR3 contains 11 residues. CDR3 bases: TGTGCCAGCAGCTTGAAAGAGACCCAGTACTTC. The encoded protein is CASSLKETQYF.

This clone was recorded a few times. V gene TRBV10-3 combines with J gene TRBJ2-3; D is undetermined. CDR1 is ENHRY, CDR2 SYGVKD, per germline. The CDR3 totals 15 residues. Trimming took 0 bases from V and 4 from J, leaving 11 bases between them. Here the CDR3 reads CAISESGTLSDTQYF. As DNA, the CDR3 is TGTGCCATCAGTGAGTCTGGAACTCTTTCAGATACGCAGTATTTT.

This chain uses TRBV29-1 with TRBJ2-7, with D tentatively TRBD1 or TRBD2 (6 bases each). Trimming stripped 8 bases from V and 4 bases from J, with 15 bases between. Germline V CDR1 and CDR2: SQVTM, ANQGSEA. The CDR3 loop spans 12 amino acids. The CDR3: CSIGGSRYEQYF. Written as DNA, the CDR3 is TGCAGCATAGGGGGGAGTAGGTACGAGCAGTACTTC.

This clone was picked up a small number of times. The CDR3 region has the DNA TGTGCCAGCAGTGCCAGTCCGGGGGCTTTTTTGCAGCCCCAGCATTTT. Amino acid sequence: CASSASPGAFLQPQHF. The J gene is TRBJ1-5, the V gene TRBV6-1; D may be TRBD1 (6 bases). This CDR3 comprises 16 residues. CDR1 is MNHNS, CDR2 SASEGT, per germline. The V and J ends lost 4 bases and 7 bases respectively, with 20 bases between them.

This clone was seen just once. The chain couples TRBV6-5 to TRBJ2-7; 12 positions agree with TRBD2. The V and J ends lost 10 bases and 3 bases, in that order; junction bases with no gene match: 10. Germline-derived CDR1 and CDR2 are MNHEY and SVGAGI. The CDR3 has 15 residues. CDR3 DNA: TGTGCCACCCACCCCGGGACTAGCGGGTACTACGAGCAGTACTTC. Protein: CATHPGTSGYYEQYF.

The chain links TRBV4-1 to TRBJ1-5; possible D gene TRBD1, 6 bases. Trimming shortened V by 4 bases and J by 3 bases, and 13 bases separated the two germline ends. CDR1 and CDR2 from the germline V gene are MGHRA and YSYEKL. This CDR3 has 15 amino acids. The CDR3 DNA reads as TGCGCCAGCAGCCCTCAAGGACAGTACAATCAGCCCCAGCATTTT. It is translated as CASSPQGQYNQPQHF.

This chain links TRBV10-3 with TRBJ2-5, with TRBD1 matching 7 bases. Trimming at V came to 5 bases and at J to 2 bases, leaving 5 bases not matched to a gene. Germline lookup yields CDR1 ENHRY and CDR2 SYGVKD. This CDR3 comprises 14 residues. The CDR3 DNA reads TGTGCCATCAGTTCTACGACAGGGCAAGAGACCCAGTACTTC. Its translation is CAISSTTGQETQYF.

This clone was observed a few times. CDR3 nucleotide sequence: TGCGCCAGCAGCTTGGGCGGGGCGATGGGCTCTGAGCAGTACTTC. Its translation: CASSLGGAMGSEQYF. This chain uses TRBV5-1 with TRBJ2-7; D might be TRBD2 (6 bases). CDR1 and CDR2 from the germline V gene are SGHRS and YFSETQ. V dropped 0 bases and J dropped 7 bases, with 17 bases sitting between them. The CDR3 covers 15 residues. The whole variable domain, filled in from reference TRBV5-1 and TRBJ2-7, reads KAGVTQTPRYLIKTRGQQVTLSCSPISGHRSVSWYQQTPGQGLQFLFEYFSETQRNKGNFPGRFSGRQFSNSRSEMNVSTLELGDSALYLCASSLGGAMGSEQYFGPGTRLTVT.